The rows below give T cell receptor beta chains drawn from one sample of a study of immune evolution from preneoplasia to lung adenocarcinoma. Sequenced by immunoSEQ multiplex PCR; TCRdb stores in-frame clones only, minus some. The sample yields about 21,000 clones, less than 80% seen once. Source material: FFPE invasive lung adenocarcinoma tissue. These receptors all stem from a person between 60 and 69 years old with lung adenocarcinoma. CDR3s include the opening cysteine and the closing phenylalanine or tryptophan. The D gene is left open where the match is weak. A row's size may be missing; if present it is once, few, many or a size class.

clone size: .; V gene: TRBV11-3; CDR3 length: 12; J gene: TRBJ2-7; D gene: .; CDR3 protein: CASSLSVYEQYF; CDR3 DNA: TGTGCCAGCAGCTTATCGGTCTACGAGCAGTACTTC
clone size: .; V gene: TRBV18; CDR3 length: 13; J gene: TRBJ2-7; D gene: TRBD1; CDR3 protein: CASSSGQETEQYF; CDR3 DNA: TGTGCCAGCTCAAGCGGACAGGAGACGGAGCAGTACTTC
clone size: .; V gene: TRBV18; CDR3 length: 15; J gene: TRBJ2-2; D gene: .; CDR3 protein: CASSPARGNTGELFF; CDR3 DNA: TGTGCCAGCTCACCTGCCAGGGGGAACACCGGGGAGCTGTTTTTT
clone size: few; V gene: TRBV5-1; CDR3 length: 14; J gene: TRBJ2-7; D gene: .; CDR3 protein: CASSLGGTNYEQYF; CDR3 DNA: TGCGCCAGCAGCTTAGGCGGGACAAACTACGAGCAGTACTTC
clone size: .; V gene: TRBV28; CDR3 length: 13; J gene: TRBJ1-2; D gene: .; CDR3 protein: CASSSGVNYGYTF; CDR3 DNA: TGTGCCAGCAGTTCAGGGGTCAACTATGGCTACACCTTT
clone size: .; V gene: TRBV27; CDR3 length: 15; J gene: TRBJ2-1; D gene: TRBD2; CDR3 protein: CASSLFGLAGNEQFF; CDR3 DNA: TGTGCCAGCAGTTTATTCGGACTAGCGGGCAATGAGCAGTTCTTC
clone size: .; V gene: TRBV9; CDR3 length: 13; J gene: TRBJ2-4; D gene: .; CDR3 protein: CASSPGTSSIQYF; CDR3 DNA: TGTGCCAGCAGCCCCGGGACCTCCTCCATTCAGTACTTC
clone size: .; V gene: TRBV28; CDR3 length: 16; J gene: TRBJ1-1; D gene: TRBD1; CDR3 protein: CASSFGQGRVNTEAFF; CDR3 DNA: TGTGCCAGCAGTTTCGGACAGGGCAGGGTGAACACTGAAGCTTTCTTT
clone size: once; V gene: TRBV7-2; CDR3 length: 13; J gene: TRBJ2-7; D gene: .; CDR3 protein: CASSLLHNYEQYF; CDR3 DNA: TGTGCCAGCAGCTTGTTACATAACTACGAGCAGTACTTC
clone size: medium-sized; V gene: TRBV18; CDR3 length: 13; J gene: TRBJ1-1; D gene: TRBD1; CDR3 protein: CASSSGGVTEAFF; CDR3 DNA: TGTGCCAGCTCTTCAGGGGGGGTCACTGAAGCTTTCTTT
clone size: .; V gene: TRBV2; CDR3 length: 15; J gene: TRBJ2-1; D gene: .; CDR3 protein: CASSEGARANNEQFF; CDR3 DNA: TGTGCCAGCAGTGAAGGGGCGCGGGCAAACAATGAGCAGTTCTTC
clone size: .; V gene: TRBV18; CDR3 length: 15; J gene: TRBJ1-4; D gene: .; CDR3 protein: CASGTGVSTNEKLFF; CDR3 DNA: TGTGCCAGCGGAACGGGAGTCTCAACTAATGAAAAACTGTTTTTT
clone size: .; V gene: TRBV6-6; CDR3 length: 15; J gene: TRBJ1-1; D gene: TRBD1; CDR3 protein: CASSREGQENTEAFF; CDR3 DNA: TGTGCCAGCAGCCGCGAGGGACAGGAGAACACTGAAGCTTTCTTT
clone size: .; V gene: TRBV28; CDR3 length: 11; J gene: TRBJ2-5; D gene: .; CDR3 protein: CASSNQETQYF; CDR3 DNA: TGTGCCAGCAGTAACCAAGAGACCCAGTACTTC
clone size: .; V gene: TRBV5-4; CDR3 length: 14; J gene: TRBJ2-3; D gene: TRBD2; CDR3 protein: CASSWRGATDTQYF; CDR3 DNA: TGTGCCAGCAGCTGGCGGGGGGCCACAGATACGCAGTATTTT
clone size: .; V gene: TRBV7-9; CDR3 length: 17; J gene: TRBJ2-6; D gene: .; CDR3 protein: CASSLYGSKSGANVLTF; CDR3 DNA: TGTGCCAGCAGCTTATACGGCAGTAAATCTGGGGCCAACGTCCTGACTTTC
clone size: .; V gene: TRBV5-3; CDR3 length: 14; J gene: TRBJ1-5; D gene: TRBD1; CDR3 protein: CARSSGGADQPQHF; CDR3 DNA: TGTGCCAGAAGCTCAGGGGGCGCAGATCAGCCCCAGCATTTT
clone size: .; V gene: TRBV19; CDR3 length: 14; J gene: TRBJ2-4; D gene: TRBD1; CDR3 protein: CASSSDRGQNIQYF; CDR3 DNA: TGTGCCAGTAGTTCGGACAGGGGCCAAAACATTCAGTACTTC
clone size: .; V gene: TRBV5-1; CDR3 length: 15; J gene: TRBJ1-1; D gene: .; CDR3 protein: CASSADNGMNTEAFF; CDR3 DNA: TGCGCCAGCAGCGCCGACAATGGAATGAACACTGAAGCTTTCTTT
clone size: .; V gene: TRBV30; CDR3 length: 16; J gene: TRBJ2-3; D gene: .; CDR3 protein: CAWSVTVSAGTDTQYF; CDR3 DNA: TGTGCCTGGAGTGTAACGGTTAGTGCGGGCACAGATACGCAGTATTTT
clone size: few; V gene: TRBV6-6; CDR3 length: 14; J gene: TRBJ1-1; D gene: .; CDR3 protein: CASSLQGADTEAFF; CDR3 DNA: TGTGCCAGCAGCCTACAGGGCGCGGACACTGAAGCTTTCTTT
clone size: .; V gene: TRBV11-3; CDR3 length: 13; J gene: TRBJ2-5; D gene: .; CDR3 protein: CASSFGTSETQYF; CDR3 DNA: TGTGCCAGCAGCTTTGGGACTTCTGAGACCCAGTACTTC
clone size: .; V gene: TRBV7-6; CDR3 length: 16; J gene: TRBJ1-5; D gene: TRBD1; CDR3 protein: CASSHPQGAGNQPQHF; CDR3 DNA: TGTGCCAGCAGCCATCCCCAGGGGGCTGGGAATCAGCCCCAGCATTTT
clone size: few; V gene: TRBV28; CDR3 length: 13; J gene: TRBJ1-2; D gene: .; CDR3 protein: CASTGPTFYGYTF; CDR3 DNA: TGTGCCAGCACCGGTCCCACATTCTATGGCTACACCTTC
clone size: .; V gene: TRBV5-4; CDR3 length: 14; J gene: TRBJ2-6; D gene: .; CDR3 protein: CASSLSSGANVLTF; CDR3 DNA: TGTGCCAGCAGCTTGAGCTCTGGGGCCAACGTCCTGACTTTC
clone size: .; V gene: TRBV11-3; CDR3 length: 14; J gene: TRBJ2-1; D gene: TRBD2; CDR3 protein: CASSLAGGLNEQFF; CDR3 DNA: TGTGCCAGCAGCTTAGCGGGAGGCTTAAATGAGCAGTTCTTC
clone size: .; V gene: TRBV11-3; CDR3 length: 14; J gene: TRBJ2-7; D gene: .; CDR3 protein: CASSLGGHLYEQYF; CDR3 DNA: TGTGCCAGCAGCTTAGGGGGACACCTCTACGAGCAGTACTTC
clone size: .; V gene: TRBV5-1; CDR3 length: 14; J gene: TRBJ2-1; D gene: TRBD2; CDR3 protein: CATRGTSGPNEQFF; CDR3 DNA: TGCGCCACCAGGGGGACTAGCGGCCCCAATGAGCAGTTCTTC
clone size: .; V gene: TRBV19; CDR3 length: 13; J gene: TRBJ1-5; D gene: .; CDR3 protein: CASSRFDNQPQHF; CDR3 DNA: TGTGCCAGTAGTAGATTTGACAATCAGCCCCAGCATTTT
clone size: .; V gene: TRBV6-5; CDR3 length: 13; J gene: TRBJ2-3; D gene: .; CDR3 protein: CASISSGTDTQYF; CDR3 DNA: TGTGCCAGCATAAGTAGCGGCACAGATACGCAGTATTTT
clone size: once; V gene: TRBV25-1; CDR3 length: 14; J gene: TRBJ1-2; D gene: .; CDR3 protein: CASSEPGPSYGYTF; CDR3 DNA: TGTGCCAGCAGTGAACCGGGACCGAGTTATGGCTACACCTTC
clone size: few; V gene: TRBV19; CDR3 length: 14; J gene: TRBJ2-6; D gene: TRBD2; CDR3 protein: CASSTGREANVLTF; CDR3 DNA: TGTGCCAGTAGTACAGGGAGGGAGGCCAACGTCCTGACTTTC
clone size: once; V gene: TRBV9; CDR3 length: 15; J gene: TRBJ1-2; D gene: TRBD1; CDR3 protein: CASSLLPGTGYGYTF; CDR3 DNA: TGTGCCAGCAGCCTCCTGCCCGGGACAGGCTATGGCTACACCTTC
clone size: .; V gene: TRBV12-5; CDR3 length: 15; J gene: TRBJ2-3; D gene: TRBD1; CDR3 protein: CASGAGTGKGDTQYF; CDR3 DNA: TGTGCTAGTGGTGCCGGGACAGGGAAGGGAGATACGCAGTATTTT
clone size: .; V gene: TRBV7-2; CDR3 length: 15; J gene: TRBJ2-5; D gene: TRBD2; CDR3 protein: CASSPLRTSAETQYF; CDR3 DNA: TGTGCCAGCAGCCCCCTCAGGACTAGCGCGGAGACCCAGTACTTC
clone size: .; V gene: TRBV16; CDR3 length: 13; J gene: TRBJ2-2; D gene: .; CDR3 protein: CASSQSGTGELFF; CDR3 DNA: TGTGCCAGCAGCCAATCGGGCACCGGGGAGCTGTTTTTT
clone size: .; V gene: TRBV5-4; CDR3 length: 16; J gene: TRBJ2-7; D gene: TRBD1; CDR3 protein: CASSPGGQVYSYEQYF; CDR3 DNA: TGTGCCAGCAGCCCTGGCGGACAGGTGTACTCCTACGAGCAGTACTTC
clone size: .; V gene: TRBV5-1; CDR3 length: 16; J gene: TRBJ2-3; D gene: .; CDR3 protein: CASSLGRGPSRDTQYF; CDR3 DNA: TGCGCCAGCAGCTTGGGGAGGGGGCCCTCGCGAGATACGCAGTATTTT
clone size: .; V gene: TRBV6-5; CDR3 length: 14; J gene: TRBJ2-1; D gene: TRBD2; CDR3 protein: CASTHQREDNEQFF; CDR3 DNA: TGTGCCAGCACCCACCAGCGGGAGGACAATGAGCAGTTCTTC
clone size: once; V gene: TRBV5-4; CDR3 length: 15; J gene: TRBJ2-3; D gene: .; CDR3 protein: CASSRGRETADTQYF; CDR3 DNA: TGTGCCAGCAGCCGGGGGCGGGAGACCGCAGATACGCAGTATTTT
clone size: .; V gene: TRBV4-1; CDR3 length: 17; J gene: TRBJ2-5; D gene: TRBD2; CDR3 protein: CASSSGVGLAGEETQYF; CDR3 DNA: TGCGCCAGCAGCTCCGGGGTAGGACTAGCGGGAGAAGAGACCCAGTACTTC
clone size: .; V gene: TRBV2; CDR3 length: 11; J gene: TRBJ1-2; D gene: .; CDR3 protein: CASRSEYGYTF; CDR3 DNA: TGTGCCAGCAGGTCCGAGTATGGCTACACCTTC
clone size: .; V gene: TRBV19; CDR3 length: 14; J gene: TRBJ1-6; D gene: .; CDR3 protein: CASSIFSYNSPLHF; CDR3 DNA: TGTGCCAGTAGTATTTTCAGCTATAATTCACCCCTCCACTTT
clone size: .; V gene: TRBV7-3; CDR3 length: 13; J gene: TRBJ2-3; D gene: .; CDR3 protein: CASSAGFTDTQYF; CDR3 DNA: TGTGCCAGCAGCGCCGGCTTCACAGATACGCAGTATTTT
clone size: .; V gene: TRBV7-2; CDR3 length: 13; J gene: TRBJ1-6; D gene: .; CDR3 protein: CASSTQPGTPLHF; CDR3 DNA: TGTGCCAGCAGCACCCAGCCTGGTACACCCCTCCACTTT
clone size: .; V gene: TRBV5-1; CDR3 length: 14; J gene: TRBJ2-7; D gene: TRBD2; CDR3 protein: CASSWDGGYGEQYF; CDR3 DNA: TGCGCCAGCAGCTGGGACGGGGGGTACGGCGAGCAGTACTTC
clone size: .; V gene: TRBV28; CDR3 length: 16; J gene: TRBJ2-7; D gene: .; CDR3 protein: CASSRAQRAGHYEQYF; CDR3 DNA: TGTGCCAGCAGTAGAGCGCAGAGGGCCGGCCACTACGAGCAGTACTTC
clone size: .; V gene: TRBV11-1; CDR3 length: 14; J gene: TRBJ2-7; D gene: .; CDR3 protein: CASSLDGNLYEQYF; CDR3 DNA: TGTGCCAGCAGCTTAGATGGGAATCTTTACGAGCAGTACTTC
clone size: .; V gene: TRBV7-2; CDR3 length: 14; J gene: TRBJ2-1; D gene: .; CDR3 protein: CASSLSGQSNEQFF; CDR3 DNA: TGTGCCAGCAGCTTGTCGGGCCAGAGCAATGAGCAGTTCTTC
clone size: .; V gene: TRBV29-1; CDR3 length: 14; J gene: TRBJ2-3; D gene: .; CDR3 protein: CSVRQGSVSDTQYF; CDR3 DNA: TGCAGCGTTCGGCAGGGAAGTGTTTCAGATACGCAGTATTTT
clone size: .; V gene: TRBV28; CDR3 length: 14; J gene: TRBJ1-4; D gene: .; CDR3 protein: CASSLQGRNEKLFF; CDR3 DNA: TGTGCCAGCAGTTTACAGGGGAGGAATGAAAAACTGTTTTTT